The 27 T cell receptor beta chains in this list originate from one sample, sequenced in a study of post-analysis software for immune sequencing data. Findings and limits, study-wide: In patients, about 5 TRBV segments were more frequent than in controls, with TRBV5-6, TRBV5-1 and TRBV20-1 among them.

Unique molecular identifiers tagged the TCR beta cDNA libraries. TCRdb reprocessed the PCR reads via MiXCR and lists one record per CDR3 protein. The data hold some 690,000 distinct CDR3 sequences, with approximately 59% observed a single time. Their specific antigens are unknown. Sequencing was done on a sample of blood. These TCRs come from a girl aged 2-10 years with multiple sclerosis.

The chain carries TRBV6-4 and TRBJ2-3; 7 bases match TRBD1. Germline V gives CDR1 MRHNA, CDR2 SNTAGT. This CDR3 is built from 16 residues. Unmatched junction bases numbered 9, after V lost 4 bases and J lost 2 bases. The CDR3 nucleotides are TGTGCCAGCAGTGGCTCGATGGGACAGAACACAGATACGCAGTATTTT. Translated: CASSGSMGQNTDTQYF.

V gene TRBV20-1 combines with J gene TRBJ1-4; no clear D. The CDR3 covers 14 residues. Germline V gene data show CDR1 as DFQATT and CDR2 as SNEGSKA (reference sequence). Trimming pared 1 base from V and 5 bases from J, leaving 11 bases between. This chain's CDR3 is CSARGKYPNEKLFF. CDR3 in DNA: TGCAGTGCTAGAGGCAAATACCCAAATGAAAAACTGTTTTTT.

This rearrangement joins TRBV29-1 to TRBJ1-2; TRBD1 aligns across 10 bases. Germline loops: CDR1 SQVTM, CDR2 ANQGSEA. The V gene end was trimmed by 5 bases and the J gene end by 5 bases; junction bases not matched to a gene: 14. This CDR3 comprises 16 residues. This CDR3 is CSVHPGQGPLWYGYTF. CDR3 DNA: TGCAGCGTTCATCCGGGACAGGGGCCTTTGTGGTATGGCTACACCTTC.

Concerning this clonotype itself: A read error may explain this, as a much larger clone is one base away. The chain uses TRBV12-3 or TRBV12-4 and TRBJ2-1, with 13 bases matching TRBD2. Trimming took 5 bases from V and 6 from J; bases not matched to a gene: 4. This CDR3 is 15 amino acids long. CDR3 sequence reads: CASSETSGGINEQFF. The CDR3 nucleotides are TGTGCCAGCAGTGAGACTAGCGGGGGGATCAATGAGCAGTTCTTC.

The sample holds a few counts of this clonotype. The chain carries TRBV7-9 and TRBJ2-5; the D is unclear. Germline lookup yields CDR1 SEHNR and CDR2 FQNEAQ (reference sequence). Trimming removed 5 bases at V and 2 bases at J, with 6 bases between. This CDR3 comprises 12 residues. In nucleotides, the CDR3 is TGTGCCAGCAGCGACATACAAGAGACCCAGTACTTC. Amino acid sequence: CASSDIQETQYF.

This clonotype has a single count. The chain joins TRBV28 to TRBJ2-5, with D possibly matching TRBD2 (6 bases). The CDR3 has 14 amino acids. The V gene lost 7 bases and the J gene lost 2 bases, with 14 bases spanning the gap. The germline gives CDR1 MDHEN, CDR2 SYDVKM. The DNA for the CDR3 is TGTGCCAGCAACTCGGGAGTGGGGCAAGAGACCCAGTACTTC. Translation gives CASNSGVGQETQYF.

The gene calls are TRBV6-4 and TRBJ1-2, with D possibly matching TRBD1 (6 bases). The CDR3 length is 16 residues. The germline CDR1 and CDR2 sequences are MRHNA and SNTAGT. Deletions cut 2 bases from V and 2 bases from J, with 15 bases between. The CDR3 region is CASSDALGQLNYGYTF. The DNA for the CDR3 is TGTGCCAGCAGTGACGCGCTTGGACAGCTAAACTATGGCTACACCTTC.

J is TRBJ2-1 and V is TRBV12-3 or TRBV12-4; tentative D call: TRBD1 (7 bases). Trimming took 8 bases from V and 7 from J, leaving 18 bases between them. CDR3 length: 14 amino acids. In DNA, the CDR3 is TGTGCCAGCCAGACAGGGAGCGGGCCTAATGAGCAGTTCTTC. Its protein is CASQTGSGPNEQFF.

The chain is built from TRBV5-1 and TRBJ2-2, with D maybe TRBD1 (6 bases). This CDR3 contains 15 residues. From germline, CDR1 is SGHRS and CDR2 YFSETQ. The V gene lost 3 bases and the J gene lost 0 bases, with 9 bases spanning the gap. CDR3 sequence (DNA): TGCGCCAGCAGCTCCGGGACAACGAACACCGGGGAGCTGTTTTTT. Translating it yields CASSSGTTNTGELFF.

The CDR3 nucleotides read TGTGCCAGCAGCTCCTACGCCGGTATATACAATGAGCAGTTCTTC. As protein: CASSSYAGIYNEQFF. V and J are TRBV28 and TRBJ2-1; no clear D gene. CDR1 MDHEN and CDR2 SYDVKM come from the germline V gene. Trimming took 6 bases from V and 4 from J, leaving 16 bases between them. The CDR3 contains 15 residues.

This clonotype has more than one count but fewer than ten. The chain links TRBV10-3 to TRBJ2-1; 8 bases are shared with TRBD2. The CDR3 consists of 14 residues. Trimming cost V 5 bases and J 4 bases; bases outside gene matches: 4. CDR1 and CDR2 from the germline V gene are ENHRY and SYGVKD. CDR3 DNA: TGTGCCATCAGTACAATAGCGGGATACAATGAGCAGTTCTTC. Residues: CAISTIAGYNEQFF.

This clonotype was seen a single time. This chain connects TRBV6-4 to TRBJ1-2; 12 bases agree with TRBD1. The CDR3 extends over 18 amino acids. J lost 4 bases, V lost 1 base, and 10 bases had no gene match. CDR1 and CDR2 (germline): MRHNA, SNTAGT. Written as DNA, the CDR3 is TGTGCCAGCAGTGACTGGAAAAGGGACAGGGGGCGCGGCTATGGCTACACCTTC. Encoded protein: CASSDWKRDRGRGYGYTF.

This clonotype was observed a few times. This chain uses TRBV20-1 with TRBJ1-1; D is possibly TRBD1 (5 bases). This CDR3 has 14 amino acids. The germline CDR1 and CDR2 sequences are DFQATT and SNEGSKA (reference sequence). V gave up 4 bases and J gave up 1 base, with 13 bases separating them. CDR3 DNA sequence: TGCAGTGCTAAGGGCAGGGCGAGGAACACTGAAGCTTTCTTT. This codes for CSAKGRARNTEAFF.

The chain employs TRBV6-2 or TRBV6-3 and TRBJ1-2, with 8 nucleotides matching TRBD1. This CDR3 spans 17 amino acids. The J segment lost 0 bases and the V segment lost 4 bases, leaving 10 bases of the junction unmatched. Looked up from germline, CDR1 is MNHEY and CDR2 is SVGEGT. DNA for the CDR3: TGTGCCAGCAGTTCGGTCAGGGGGCGCGCCCCTAACTATGGCTACACCTTC. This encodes CASSSVRGRAPNYGYTF.

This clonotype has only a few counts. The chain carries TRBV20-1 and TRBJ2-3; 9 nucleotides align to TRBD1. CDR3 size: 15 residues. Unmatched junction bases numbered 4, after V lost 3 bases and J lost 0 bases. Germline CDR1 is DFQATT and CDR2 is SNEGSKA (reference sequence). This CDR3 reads CSARGDRASTDTQYF. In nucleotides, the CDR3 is TGCAGTGCTAGGGGGGACAGGGCGAGCACAGATACGCAGTATTTT.

CDR3 in DNA: TGCGCCAGCAGCACCATTGGGGCAGGGGATCTCAACACTGAAGCTTTCTTT. Amino acids: CASSTIGAGDLNTEAFF. The chain uses TRBV5-1 and TRBJ1-1, with a tentative D call TRBD1 (6 bases). The V end lost 4 bases, the J end lost 2 bases, and 21 bases lay between the germline ends. The CDR3 has 17 amino acids. The germline CDR1 and CDR2 sequences are SGHRS and YFSETQ.

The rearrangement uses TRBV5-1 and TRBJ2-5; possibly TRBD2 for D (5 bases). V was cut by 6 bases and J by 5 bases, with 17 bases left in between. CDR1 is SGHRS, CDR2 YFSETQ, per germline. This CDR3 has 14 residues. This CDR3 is CASTTGIWEETQYF. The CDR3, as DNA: TGCGCCAGCACTACGGGAATATGGGAGGAGACCCAGTACTTC.

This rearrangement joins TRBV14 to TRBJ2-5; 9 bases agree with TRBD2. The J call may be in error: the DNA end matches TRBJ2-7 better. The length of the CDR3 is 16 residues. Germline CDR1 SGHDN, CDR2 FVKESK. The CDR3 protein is CASSPFVPSGKYEQYF. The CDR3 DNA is TGTGCCAGCAGCCCATTTGTTCCTAGCGGGAAATACGAGCAGTACTTC.

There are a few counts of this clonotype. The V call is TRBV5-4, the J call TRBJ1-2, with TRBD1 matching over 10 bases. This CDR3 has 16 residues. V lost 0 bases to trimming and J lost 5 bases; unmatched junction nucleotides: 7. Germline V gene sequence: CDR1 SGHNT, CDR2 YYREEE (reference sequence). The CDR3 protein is CASSLDGTGVAYGYTF. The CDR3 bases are TGTGCCAGCAGCTTGGATGGGACAGGGGTTGCATATGGCTACACCTTC.

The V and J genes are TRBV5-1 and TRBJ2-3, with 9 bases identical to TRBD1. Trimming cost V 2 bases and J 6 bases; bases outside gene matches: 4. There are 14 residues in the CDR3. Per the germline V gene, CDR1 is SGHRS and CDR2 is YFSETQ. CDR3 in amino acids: CASSLQGARDTQYF. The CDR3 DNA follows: TGCGCCAGCAGCTTACAGGGGGCCAGGGATACGCAGTATTTT.

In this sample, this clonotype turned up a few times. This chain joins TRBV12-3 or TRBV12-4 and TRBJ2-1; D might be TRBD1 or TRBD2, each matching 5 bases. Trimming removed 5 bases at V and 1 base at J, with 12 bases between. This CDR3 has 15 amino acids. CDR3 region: CASSPTGRSYNEQFF. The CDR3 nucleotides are TGTGCCAGCAGTCCTACGGGACGGTCCTACAATGAGCAGTTCTTC.

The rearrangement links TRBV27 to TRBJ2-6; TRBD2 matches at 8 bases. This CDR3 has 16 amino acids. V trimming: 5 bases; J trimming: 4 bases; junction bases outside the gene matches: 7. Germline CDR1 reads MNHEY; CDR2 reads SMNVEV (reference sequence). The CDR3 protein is CASSPTGGPGANVLTF. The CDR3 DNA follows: TGTGCCAGCAGTCCAACGGGGGGGCCGGGGGCCAACGTCCTGACTTTC. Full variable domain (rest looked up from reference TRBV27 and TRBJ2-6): EAQVTQNPRYLITVTGKKLTVTCSQNMNHEYMSWYRQDPGLGLRQIYYSMNVEVTDKGDVPEGYKVSRKEKRNFPLILESPSPNQTSLYFCASSPTGGPGANVLTFGAGSRLTVL.

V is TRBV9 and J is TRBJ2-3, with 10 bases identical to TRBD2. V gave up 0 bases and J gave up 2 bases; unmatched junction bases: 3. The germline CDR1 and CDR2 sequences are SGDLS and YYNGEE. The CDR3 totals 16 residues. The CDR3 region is CASSVALAGDTDTQYF. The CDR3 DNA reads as TGTGCCAGCAGCGTAGCTCTAGCGGGAGACACAGATACGCAGTATTTT.

The CDR3 region has the DNA TGTGCCTGGAGTATGACTATAGACGAGCAGTACTTC. This translates into CAWSMTIDEQYF. V and J are TRBV30 and TRBJ2-7; possible D gene TRBD2, 5 bases. The CDR3 spans 12 residues. Germline-derived CDR1 and CDR2 are GTSNPN and SVGIG (reference sequence). V was clipped by 2 bases and J by 5 bases, with 10 bases between them.

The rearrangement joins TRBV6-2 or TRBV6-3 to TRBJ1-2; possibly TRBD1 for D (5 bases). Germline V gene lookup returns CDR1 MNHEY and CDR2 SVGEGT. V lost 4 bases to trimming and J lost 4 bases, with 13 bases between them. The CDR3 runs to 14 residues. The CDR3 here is CASSWDGAPYGYTF. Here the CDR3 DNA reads TGTGCCAGCAGTTGGGACGGGGCCCCCTATGGCTACACCTTC.

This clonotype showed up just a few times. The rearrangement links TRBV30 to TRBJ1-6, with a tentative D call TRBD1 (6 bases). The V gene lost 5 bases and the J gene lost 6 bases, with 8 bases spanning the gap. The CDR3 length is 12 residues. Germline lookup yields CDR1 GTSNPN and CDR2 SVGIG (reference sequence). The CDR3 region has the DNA TGTGCCTGGGGACAGAGTAATTCACCCCTCCACTTT. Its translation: CAWGQSNSPLHF.

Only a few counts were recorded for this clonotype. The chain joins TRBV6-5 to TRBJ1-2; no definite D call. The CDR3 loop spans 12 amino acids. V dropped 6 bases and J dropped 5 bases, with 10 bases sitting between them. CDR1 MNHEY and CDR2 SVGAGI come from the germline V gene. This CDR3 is CASSLDDYGYTF. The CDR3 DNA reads TGTGCCAGCAGCCTAGACGATTATGGCTACACCTTC.